These 18 T cell receptor beta chains were sequenced from one sample in a study of shared clonotypes between healthy human individuals. Data came from immunoSEQ multiplex PCR; TCRdb stores just in-frame clones and leaves some out. This table holds about 2.2 million clones, around 93% found once. Naive-designated CD8 cells lacked CD45RO, were positively enriched for CCR7, and omitted terminally differentiated effector memory CD45RA+ cells. Sequences were obtained from naive CD8+ T cells from PBMCs. These receptor sequences come from a man aged 18 to 30 in good health. Some clones in this sample may be carry-over from other donors' samples.

This chain uses TRBV11-2 with TRBJ2-3; D uncertain. The CDR3 is 15 amino acids. Germline V lookup: CDR1 SGHAT, CDR2 FQNNGV. With 11 bases removed from V and 0 bases from J, the gap between germline ends came to 18 bases. In DNA, the CDR3 is TGTGCCGATACCCCCTATGGCGGAAGCACAGATACGCAGTATTTT. Amino acids: CADTPYGGSTDTQYF.

This sequence joins TRBV7-9 and TRBJ2-1, with D unresolved. The CDR3 runs to 15 residues. Germline V gives CDR1 SEHNR, CDR2 FQNEAQ (reference sequence). Trimming removed 2 bases at V and 5 bases at J, with 13 bases between. The CDR3 region has the DNA TGTGCCAGCAGCTTAAGGTCGGAGTCCGACAATGAGCAGTTCTTC. Its protein is CASSLRSESDNEQFF. Variable domain in full (rest from reference TRBV7-9 and TRBJ2-1): DTGVSQNPRHKITKRGQNVTFRCDPISEHNRLYWYRQTLGQGPEFLTYFQNEAQLEKSRLLSDRFSAERPKGSFSTLEIQRTEQGDSAMYLCASSLRSESDNEQFFGPGTRLTVL.

The chain links TRBV7-8 to TRBJ2-7; TRBD2 matches at 11 bases. The CDR3 length is 14 residues. Germline V gene sequence: CDR1 SGHVS, CDR2 FQNEAQ. V was clipped by 2 bases and J by 5 bases; unmatched bases: 2. In nucleotides, the CDR3 is TGTGCCAGCAGCTTAACTAGCGGGAGTGACGAGCAGTACTTC. This translates into CASSLTSGSDEQYF.

This clone was detected ten times or more. The chain employs TRBV11-2 and TRBJ2-7; 7 bases align to TRBD1. The CDR3 spans 15 residues. The trim removed 5 bases at V and 3 bases at J, leaving 10 bases unmatched. Germline CDR1 reads SGHAT; CDR2 reads FQNNGV. The CDR3 nucleotides read TGTGCCAGCAGCCCCGTTATAGGGGGCCACTACGAGCAGTACTTC. This translates into CASSPVIGGHYEQYF.

This chain joins TRBV4-1 and TRBJ2-2, with D unresolved. The V end was cut by 0 bases, the J end by 5 bases, with 7 bases between. Germline CDR1 reads MGHRA; CDR2 reads YSYEKL. The CDR3 totals 14 residues. DNA of the CDR3: TGCGCCAGCAGCCAAGATAGTTATACCGGGGAGCTGTTTTTT. It encodes CASSQDSYTGELFF.

The chain is built from TRBV7-2 and TRBJ2-5, with TRBD2 as a possible D gene (7 bases). The V gene lost 4 bases and the J gene lost 1 base, with 19 bases spanning the gap. Germline values: CDR1 SGHTA, CDR2 FQGNSA. The length of the CDR3 is 17 residues. The DNA of the CDR3 is TGTGCCAGCAGCTCCGTCGGGGGGACATTGCTCCAAGAGACCCAGTACTTC. Protein sequence: CASSSVGGTLLQETQYF.

The CDR3: CASSFITGGYEQYF. CDR3 coding DNA: TGTGCCAGCAGTTTTATTACAGGGGGCTACGAGCAGTACTTC. The chain joins TRBV28 to TRBJ2-7; 8 nucleotides match TRBD1. The trim removed 3 bases at V and 3 bases at J, leaving 4 bases unmatched. The V gene's germline CDR1 is MDHEN and CDR2 SYDVKM. The length of the CDR3 is 14 residues.

This chain joins TRBV18 and TRBJ2-3; TRBD2 matches 8 bases. Trimming cost V 3 bases and J 4 bases; bases outside gene matches: 3. The V gene's germline CDR1 is KGHSH and CDR2 LQKENI. The CDR3 covers 14 residues. As DNA, the CDR3 is TGTGCCAGCTCACCCGCGGGAGGATCAGATACGCAGTATTTT. Translation: CASSPAGGSDTQYF.

The rearrangement joins TRBV27 to TRBJ1-5; D gene ambiguous. The CDR3 length is 15 residues. Trimming took off 1 base at V and 7 bases at J, with 14 bases between the two ends. Germline V CDR1 and CDR2: MNHEY, SMNVEV (reference sequence). In DNA form, the CDR3 reads TGTGCCAGCAGTTTATTTGGGGTTCGGGGACAGCCCCAGCATTTT. Protein product: CASSLFGVRGQPQHF.

The genes are TRBV28 and TRBJ1-2; a weak D match, TRBD1 (5 bases). Germline assignment: CDR1 MDHEN and CDR2 SYDVKM. The CDR3 is 15 amino acids. Between the trimmed V and J ends, which lost 6 bases and 2 bases, there was a span of 16 bases. This chain's CDR3 is CASSQLPAGNYGYTF. The DNA for the CDR3 is TGTGCCAGCAGCCAACTCCCAGCAGGGAACTATGGCTACACCTTC.

V usage is TRBV2 and J usage is TRBJ2-7, with 9 positions matching TRBD1. V lost 3 bases to trimming and J lost 2 bases; unmatched junction nucleotides: 11. The V gene's germline CDR1 is SNHLY and CDR2 FYNNEI. This CDR3 is built from 17 residues. CDR3 DNA: TGTGCCAGCAGTGATAGGTTTGGGGACAGGGTCCCCTACGAGCAGTACTTC. Translation gives CASSDRFGDRVPYEQYF.

The table lists this clone with a count of one. The chain has TRBV11-2 and TRBJ2-1; 11 bases fit TRBD2. Germline lookup yields CDR1 SGHAT and CDR2 FQNNGV. Trimming removed 0 bases from V and 9 bases from J; junction bases left unmatched: 4. The CDR3 extends over 15 amino acids. The CDR3 region is CASSLEGTSGGEQFF. The CDR3 nucleotides are TGTGCCAGCAGCTTAGAGGGGACTAGCGGTGGTGAGCAGTTCTTC. Together with reference TRBV11-2 and TRBJ2-1, the CDR3 gives the full variable domain: EAGVAQSPRYKIIEKRQSVAFWCNPISGHATLYWYQQILGQGPKLLIQFQNNGVVDDSQLPKDRFSAERLKGVDSTLKIQPAKLEDSAVYLCASSLEGTSGGEQFFGPGTRLTVL.

About this clone itself: This sample includes further DNA sequences coding for the same CDR3. This chain uses TRBV27 with TRBJ2-1, with D uncertain. Germline V CDR1 and CDR2: MNHEY, SMNVEV (reference sequence). The CDR3 totals 14 residues. Deletions cut 5 bases from V and 0 bases from J, with 8 bases between. CDR3 protein: CASSVLSSYNEQFF. The CDR3 DNA reads TGTGCCAGCAGTGTACTAAGCTCCTACAATGAGCAGTTCTTC.

This sequence joins TRBV11-1 and TRBJ2-7; a weak D match, TRBD2 (6 bases). CDR1 SGHAT and CDR2 FQDESV come from the germline V gene (reference sequence). V lost 4 bases and J 3 bases, leaving 13 bases between the germline ends. The CDR3 loop spans 14 amino acids. The DNA for the CDR3 is TGTGCCAGCAGCTCCCCGGGAGAAATCTACGAGCAGTACTTC. Translating it yields CASSSPGEIYEQYF.

The rearrangement joins TRBV2 to TRBJ2-7; the D is unclear. V shed 2 bases and J shed 1 base, with 6 bases lying between them. The CDR3 is made up of 13 amino acids. Per germline, CDR1 SNHLY and CDR2 FYNNEI. CDR3 amino acids: CASSELGSYEQYF. The CDR3 DNA reads as TGTGCCAGCAGTGAATTGGGGTCCTACGAGCAGTACTTC.

In regard to this clone: The sample carries other DNA sequences with the same CDR3. This chain uses TRBV7-8 with TRBJ2-5; D not resolved. Germline lookup yields CDR1 SGHVS and CDR2 FQNEAQ. This CDR3 region has 12 residues. V dropped 3 bases and J dropped 5 bases, with 7 bases sitting between them. CDR3 in amino acids: CASSFLRETQYF. Here the CDR3 DNA reads TGTGCCAGCAGCTTCCTGCGGGAGACCCAGTACTTC.

The J gene is TRBJ2-3, the V gene TRBV11-2; D might be TRBD2 (5 bases). CDR3 length: 15 amino acids. CDR1 and CDR2 from the germline V gene are SGHAT and FQNNGV. Trimming took off 10 bases at V and 6 bases at J, with 23 bases between the two ends. In DNA, the CDR3 is TGTGCCACTAGGACTGCACCACTGTCCGTTGATACGCAGTATTTT. Translating it yields CATRTAPLSVDTQYF.

The rearrangement joins TRBV2 to TRBJ2-7; D unclear. This CDR3 contains 12 residues. V was pared by 4 bases and J by 4 bases, with 8 bases between. The germline V gene encodes CDR1 SNHLY and CDR2 FYNNEI. The CDR3 spells CASSGADYEQYF. The CDR3 nucleotides read TGTGCCAGCAGTGGGGCGGATTACGAGCAGTACTTC.